This T cell receptor beta chain was identified in a study of T cells in Graves' hyperthyroidism and ophthalmopathy. Using RNA transcripts as the source, TCR beta CDR3 regions were amplified. The HTBI set primed first-round TCR CDR3 RT-PCR. TCRdb reanalysed the multiplex PCR reads using MiXCR and keeps one entry per CDR3 protein. This sample has about 640,000 distinct CDR3 sequences; less than 25% occur once, and the top ten carry more than 30%. This clonotype was observed a handful of times. Sequenced material: blood. This clonotype was obtained from a young man with Graves' ophthalmopathy.

CDR3 loop: CASSSTGGGDRGNQPQHF. DNA for the CDR3: TGTGCCAGCAGCTCAACAGGTGGGGGGGACAGGGGCAATCAGCCCCAGCATTTT. This chain links TRBV28 with TRBJ1-5, with TRBD1 identical over 9 bases. The CDR3 extends over 18 amino acids. Trimming cost V 6 bases and J 2 bases; bases outside gene matches: 14. CDR1 is MDHEN, CDR2 SYDVKM, per germline. Variable domain in full (rest from reference TRBV28 and TRBJ1-5): DVKVTQSSRYLVKRTGEKVFLECVQDMDHENMFWYRQDPGLGLRLIYFSYDVKMKEKGDIPEGYSVSREKKERFSLILESASTNQTSMYLCASSSTGGGDRGNQPQHFGDGTRLSIL.